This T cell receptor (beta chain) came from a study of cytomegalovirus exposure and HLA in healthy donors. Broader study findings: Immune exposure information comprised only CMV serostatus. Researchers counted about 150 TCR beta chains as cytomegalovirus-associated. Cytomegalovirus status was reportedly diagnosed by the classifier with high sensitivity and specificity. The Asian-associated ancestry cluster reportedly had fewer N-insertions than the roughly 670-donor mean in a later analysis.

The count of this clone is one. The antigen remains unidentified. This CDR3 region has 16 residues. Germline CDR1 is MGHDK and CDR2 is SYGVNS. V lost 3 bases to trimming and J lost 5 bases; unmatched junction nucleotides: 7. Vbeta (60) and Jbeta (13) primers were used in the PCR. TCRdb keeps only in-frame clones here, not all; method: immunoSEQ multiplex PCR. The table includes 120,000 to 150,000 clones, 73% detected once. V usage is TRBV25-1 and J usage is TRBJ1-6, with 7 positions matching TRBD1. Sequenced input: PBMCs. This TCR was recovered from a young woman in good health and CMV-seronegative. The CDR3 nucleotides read TGTGCCAGCAGTGAGACAGGGATTGGTGATAATTCACCCCTCCACTTT. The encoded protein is CASSETGIGDNSPLHF. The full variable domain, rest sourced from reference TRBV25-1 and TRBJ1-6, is EADIYQTPRYLVIGTGKKITLECSQTMGHDKMYWYQQDPGMELHLIHYSYGVNSTEKGDLSSESTVSRIRTEHFPLTLESARPSHTSQYLCASSETGIGDNSPLHFGNGTRLTVT.